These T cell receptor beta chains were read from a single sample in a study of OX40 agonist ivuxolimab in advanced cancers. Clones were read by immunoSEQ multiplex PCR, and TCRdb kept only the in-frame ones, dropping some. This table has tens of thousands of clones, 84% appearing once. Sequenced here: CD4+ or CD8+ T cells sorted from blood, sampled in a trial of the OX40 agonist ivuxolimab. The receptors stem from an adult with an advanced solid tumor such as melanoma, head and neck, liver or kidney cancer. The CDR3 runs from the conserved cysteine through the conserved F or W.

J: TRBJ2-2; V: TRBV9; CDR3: CASSELSSSNTGELFF
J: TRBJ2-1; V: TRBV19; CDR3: CASSIDLGLAGPYNEQFF
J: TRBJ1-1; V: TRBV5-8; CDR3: CASSPVQRLMNTEAFF
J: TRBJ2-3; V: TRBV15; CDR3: CATSRDKHPRGTDTQYF
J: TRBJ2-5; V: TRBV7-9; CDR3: CATSETQYF
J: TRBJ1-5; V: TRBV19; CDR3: CASSIDRESLYSNQPQHF
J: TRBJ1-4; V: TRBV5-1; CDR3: CASSLGGVAEEKLFF
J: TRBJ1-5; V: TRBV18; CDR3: CASSPSTGSQPQHF
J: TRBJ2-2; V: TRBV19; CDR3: CASSTDDREGAGELFF
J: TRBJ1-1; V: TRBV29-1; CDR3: CSHDRTGGGKAFF
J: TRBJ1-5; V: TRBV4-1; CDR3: CASSQETGVNQPQHF
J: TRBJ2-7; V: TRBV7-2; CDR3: CASSLEESAYEQYF
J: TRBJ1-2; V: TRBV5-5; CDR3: CASSFDSGNYGYTF
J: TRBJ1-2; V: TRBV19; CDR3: CASSPHYRNYGYTF
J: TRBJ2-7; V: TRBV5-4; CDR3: CASSLGGQGYEQYF